This T cell receptor beta chain comes out of a study of early T cells in non-severe SARS-CoV-2 infection. Study-level background: Unsorted whole blood bulk RNA was sequenced, with unpaired chains. Regarding the study as a whole: Anti-spike CD8 specificities were favored by VDJdb matching, whose results missed private and CD4 specificities.

V was trimmed by 4 bases and J by 5 bases, leaving 18 bases between them. The CDR3 loop spans 15 amino acids. Germline loops: CDR1 MNHEY, CDR2 SMNVEV (reference sequence). Unique molecular identifiers were affixed to single, distinct cDNA molecules. TCRdb processed the 5' RACE reads anew with MiXCR; each CDR3 protein has one entry. The table has 50,000 to 70,000 distinct CDR3 sequences, about 6% seen once. This clonotype occurred a few times. No antigen is known for it. This clonotype was obtained from an adult who was a healthcare worker with PCR-confirmed SARS-CoV-2 infection or an uninfected control (not recorded which). Source: whole blood, taken at baseline. The chain recombines TRBV27 with TRBJ2-7, with D possibly matching TRBD2 (5 bases). CDR3 DNA: TGTGCCAGCAGTTCGAGGGTGTCTTGGTCTAACGAGCAGTACTTC. Translated: CASSSRVSWSNEQYF.